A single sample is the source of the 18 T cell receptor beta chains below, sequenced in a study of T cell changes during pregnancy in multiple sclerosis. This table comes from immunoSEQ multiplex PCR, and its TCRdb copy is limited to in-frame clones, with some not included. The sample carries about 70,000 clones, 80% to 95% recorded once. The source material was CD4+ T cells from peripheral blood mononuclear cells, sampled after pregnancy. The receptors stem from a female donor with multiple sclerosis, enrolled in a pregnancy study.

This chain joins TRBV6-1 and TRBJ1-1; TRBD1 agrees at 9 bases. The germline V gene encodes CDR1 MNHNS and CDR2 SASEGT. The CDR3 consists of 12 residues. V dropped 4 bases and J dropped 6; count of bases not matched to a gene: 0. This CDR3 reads CASSGTGAEAFF. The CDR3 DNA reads TGTGCCAGCAGTGGGACAGGGGCTGAAGCTTTCTTT.

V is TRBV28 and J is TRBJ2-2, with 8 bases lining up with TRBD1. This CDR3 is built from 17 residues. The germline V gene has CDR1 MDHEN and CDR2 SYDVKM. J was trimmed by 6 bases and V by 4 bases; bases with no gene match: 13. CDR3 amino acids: CASSSTFQGALAGELFF. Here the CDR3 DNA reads TGTGCCAGCAGTTCTACTTTTCAGGGGGCCCTCGCCGGGGAGCTGTTTTTT.

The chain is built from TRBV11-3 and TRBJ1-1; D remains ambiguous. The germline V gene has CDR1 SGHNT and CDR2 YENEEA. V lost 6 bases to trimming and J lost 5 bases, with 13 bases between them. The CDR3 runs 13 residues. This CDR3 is CASSRLTQTEAFF. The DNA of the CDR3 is TGTGCCAGCAGTAGACTTACGCAGACTGAAGCTTTCTTT.

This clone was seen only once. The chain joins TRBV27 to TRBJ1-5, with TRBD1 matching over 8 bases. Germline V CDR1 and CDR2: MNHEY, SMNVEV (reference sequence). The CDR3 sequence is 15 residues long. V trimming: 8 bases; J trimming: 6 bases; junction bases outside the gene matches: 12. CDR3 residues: CASGTGQGEGQPQHF. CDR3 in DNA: TGTGCCAGCGGAACTGGACAGGGCGAGGGTCAGCCCCAGCATTTT.

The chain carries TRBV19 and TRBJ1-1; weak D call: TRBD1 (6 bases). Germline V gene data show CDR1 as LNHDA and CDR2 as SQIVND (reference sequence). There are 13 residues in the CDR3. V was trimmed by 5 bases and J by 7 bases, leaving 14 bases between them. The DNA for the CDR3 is TGTGCCAGTAGTGTGGACAGTGCCTATGAAGCTTTCTTT. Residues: CASSVDSAYEAFF.

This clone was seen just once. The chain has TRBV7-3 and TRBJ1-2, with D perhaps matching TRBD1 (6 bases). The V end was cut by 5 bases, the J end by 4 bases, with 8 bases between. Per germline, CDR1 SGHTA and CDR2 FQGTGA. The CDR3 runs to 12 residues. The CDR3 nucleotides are TGTGCCAGCAGCGAGACAGGCTATGGCTACACCTTC. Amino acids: CASSETGYGYTF.

The CDR3 here is CARSLKHGELFF. The CDR3 DNA reads as TGTGCCAGAAGCTTGAAGCACGGGGAGCTGTTTTTT. The chain recombines TRBV5-3 with TRBJ2-2; D gene uncertain. TRBV5-3 is annotated as an ORF whose role is uncertain. Trimming pared 1 base from V and 7 bases from J, leaving 5 bases between. The CDR3 totals 12 residues.

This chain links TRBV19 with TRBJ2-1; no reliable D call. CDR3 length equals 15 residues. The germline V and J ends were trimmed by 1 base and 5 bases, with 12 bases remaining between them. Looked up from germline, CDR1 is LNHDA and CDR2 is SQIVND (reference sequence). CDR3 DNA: TGTGCCAGTAGTATAGTCCACGCGGAGCACAATGAGCAGTTCTTC. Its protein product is CASSIVHAEHNEQFF.

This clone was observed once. Written as DNA, the CDR3 is TGTGCCTGGACGGAAGTCAGGGCGAGTGGAAACACCATATATTTT. Its translation is CAWTEVRASGNTIYF. V is TRBV30 and J is TRBJ1-3; the D gene is possibly TRBD1 (5 bases). Germline V gene lookup returns CDR1 GTSNPN and CDR2 SVGIG (reference sequence). Trimming took 4 bases from V and 3 from J, leaving 16 bases between them. The CDR3 is 15 amino acids.

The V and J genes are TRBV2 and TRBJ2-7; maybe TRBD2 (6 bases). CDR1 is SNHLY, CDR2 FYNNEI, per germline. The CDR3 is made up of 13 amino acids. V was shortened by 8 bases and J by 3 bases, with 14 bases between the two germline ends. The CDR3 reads CASCRDSRYEQYF. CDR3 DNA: TGTGCCAGCTGCCGGGACTCACGCTACGAGCAGTACTTC.

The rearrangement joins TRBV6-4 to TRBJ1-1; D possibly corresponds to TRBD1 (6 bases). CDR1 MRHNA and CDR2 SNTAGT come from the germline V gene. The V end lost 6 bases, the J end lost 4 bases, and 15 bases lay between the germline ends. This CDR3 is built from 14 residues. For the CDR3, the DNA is TGTGCCAGCAGCCCCACCCGAGGGGGCACTGAAGCTTTCTTT. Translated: CASSPTRGGTEAFF.

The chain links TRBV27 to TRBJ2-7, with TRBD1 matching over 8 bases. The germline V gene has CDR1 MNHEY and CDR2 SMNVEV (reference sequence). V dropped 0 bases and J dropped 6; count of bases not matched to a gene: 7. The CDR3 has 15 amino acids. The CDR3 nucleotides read TGTGCCAGCAGTTTATCGGCGGGGACAGGCGTCGAGCAGTACTTC. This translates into CASSLSAGTGVEQYF.

CDR3 DNA: TGTGCCAGCAGCACATCAGGTTCCAACGGGGAGCTGTTTTTT. Its translation: CASSTSGSNGELFF. V is TRBV7-9 and J is TRBJ2-2; D is undetermined. Deletions cut 5 bases from V and 7 bases from J, with 14 bases between. Germline V gene sequence: CDR1 SEHNR, CDR2 FQNEAQ (reference sequence). This CDR3 is 14 amino acids long.

The chain's CDR3 is CASSRGRAGSGNEQFF. CDR3 in DNA: TGTGCCAGTAGCCGAGGGAGGGCAGGGTCGGGCAATGAGCAGTTCTTC. The chain recombines TRBV19 with TRBJ2-1; 7 nucleotides agree with TRBD2. The CDR3 length is 16 residues. The germline V gene has CDR1 LNHDA and CDR2 SQIVND (reference sequence). The J segment lost 6 bases and the V segment lost 6 bases, leaving 14 bases of the junction unmatched.

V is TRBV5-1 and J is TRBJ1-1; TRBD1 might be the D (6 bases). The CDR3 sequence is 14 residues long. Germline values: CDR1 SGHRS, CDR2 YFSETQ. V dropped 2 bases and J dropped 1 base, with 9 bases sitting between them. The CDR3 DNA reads TGCGCCAGCAGCTTACAGGGCTCGAACACTGAAGCTTTCTTT. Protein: CASSLQGSNTEAFF.

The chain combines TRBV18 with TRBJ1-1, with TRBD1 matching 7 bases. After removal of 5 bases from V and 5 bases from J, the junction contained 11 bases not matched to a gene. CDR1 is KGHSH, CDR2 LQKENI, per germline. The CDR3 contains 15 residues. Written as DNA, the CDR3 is TGTGCCAGCTCATCTTTAAGACAGGGAGAGACTGAAGCTTTCTTT. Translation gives CASSSLRQGETEAFF.

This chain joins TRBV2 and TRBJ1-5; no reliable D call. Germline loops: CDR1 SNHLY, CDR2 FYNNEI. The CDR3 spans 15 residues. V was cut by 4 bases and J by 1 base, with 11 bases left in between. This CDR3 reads CASSGRGRSNQPQHF. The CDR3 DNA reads TGTGCCAGCAGTGGGAGAGGAAGAAGCAATCAGCCCCAGCATTTT.

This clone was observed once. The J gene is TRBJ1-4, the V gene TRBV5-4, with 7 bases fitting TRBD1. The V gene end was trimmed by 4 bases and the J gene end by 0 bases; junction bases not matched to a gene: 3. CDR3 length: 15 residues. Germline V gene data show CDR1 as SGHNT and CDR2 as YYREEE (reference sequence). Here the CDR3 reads CASSPTGATNEKLFF. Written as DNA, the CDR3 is TGTGCCAGCAGCCCTACAGGGGCAACTAATGAAAAACTGTTTTTT.